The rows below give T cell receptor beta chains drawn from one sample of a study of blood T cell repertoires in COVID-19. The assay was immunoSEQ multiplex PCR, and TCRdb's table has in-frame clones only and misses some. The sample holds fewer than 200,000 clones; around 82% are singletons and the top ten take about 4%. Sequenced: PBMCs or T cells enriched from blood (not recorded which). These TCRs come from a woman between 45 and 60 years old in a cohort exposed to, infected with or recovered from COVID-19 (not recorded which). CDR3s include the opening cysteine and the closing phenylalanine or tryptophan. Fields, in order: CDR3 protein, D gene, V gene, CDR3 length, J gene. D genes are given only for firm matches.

cdr3_aa: CASSLVAGSTNYGYTF
d_call: -
v_call: TRBV7-8
cdr3_length: 16
j_call: TRBJ1-2

cdr3_aa: CASINRGSNSGELFF
d_call: TRBD1
v_call: TRBV5-1
cdr3_length: 15
j_call: TRBJ2-2

cdr3_aa: CASSPSGGVVATQYF
d_call: TRBD2
v_call: TRBV7-9
cdr3_length: 15
j_call: TRBJ2-5

cdr3_aa: CASTHPSGGGYGYTF
d_call: -
v_call: TRBV19
cdr3_length: 15
j_call: TRBJ1-2

cdr3_aa: CASSFYKDRDTEAFF
d_call: TRBD1
v_call: TRBV5-6
cdr3_length: 15
j_call: TRBJ1-1

cdr3_aa: CSVERGLNTEAFF
d_call: -
v_call: TRBV29-1
cdr3_length: 13
j_call: TRBJ1-1

cdr3_aa: CASSPEITGYTF
d_call: -
v_call: TRBV18
cdr3_length: 12
j_call: TRBJ1-2

cdr3_aa: CASSESYLMSTDTQYF
d_call: -
v_call: TRBV10-1
cdr3_length: 16
j_call: TRBJ2-3

cdr3_aa: CASSPFGQFNSPLHF
d_call: -
v_call: TRBV18
cdr3_length: 15
j_call: TRBJ1-6

cdr3_aa: CAISESPLAGVEDTQYF
d_call: TRBD2
v_call: TRBV10-3
cdr3_length: 17
j_call: TRBJ2-3

cdr3_aa: CAWGGRRDGSYEQYF
d_call: -
v_call: TRBV30
cdr3_length: 15
j_call: TRBJ2-7

cdr3_aa: CASSKGLEIIAGTEAFF
d_call: -
v_call: TRBV21-1
cdr3_length: 17
j_call: TRBJ1-1

cdr3_aa: CASSRSWGDSGANVLTF
d_call: -
v_call: TRBV5-1
cdr3_length: 17
j_call: TRBJ2-6

cdr3_aa: CASSEWDRGDNEQFF
d_call: TRBD1
v_call: TRBV2
cdr3_length: 15
j_call: TRBJ2-1

cdr3_aa: CASSISRKQGNGELFF
d_call: -
v_call: TRBV19
cdr3_length: 16
j_call: TRBJ2-2

cdr3_aa: CASSGTGSSYEQYF
d_call: TRBD1
v_call: TRBV11-1
cdr3_length: 14
j_call: TRBJ2-7

cdr3_aa: CASSHPSLANTGELFF
d_call: -
v_call: TRBV3-1/TRBV3-2
cdr3_length: 16
j_call: TRBJ2-2

cdr3_aa: CASSVGIYNEQFF
d_call: -
v_call: TRBV7-9
cdr3_length: 13
j_call: TRBJ2-1

cdr3_aa: CASSLTGTGFSGNTIYF
d_call: TRBD1
v_call: TRBV28
cdr3_length: 17
j_call: TRBJ1-3

cdr3_aa: CASSQSGTYNEQFF
d_call: TRBD2
v_call: TRBV4-1
cdr3_length: 14
j_call: TRBJ2-1

cdr3_aa: CASSLALLGSTIYF
d_call: -
v_call: TRBV5-6
cdr3_length: 14
j_call: TRBJ1-3

cdr3_aa: CASSERGGSLREFF
d_call: TRBD2
v_call: TRBV6-5
cdr3_length: 14
j_call: TRBJ2-1

cdr3_aa: CASSGQLMNTEAFF
d_call: -
v_call: TRBV2
cdr3_length: 14
j_call: TRBJ1-1

cdr3_aa: CSAEGQGDEQFF
d_call: TRBD1
v_call: TRBV29-1
cdr3_length: 12
j_call: TRBJ2-1

cdr3_aa: CASSERVVSTGELFF
d_call: -
v_call: TRBV2
cdr3_length: 15
j_call: TRBJ2-2

cdr3_aa: CASSLEGGFQETQYF
d_call: TRBD1
v_call: TRBV11-2
cdr3_length: 15
j_call: TRBJ2-5

cdr3_aa: CAISESGDEQYF
d_call: -
v_call: TRBV10-3
cdr3_length: 12
j_call: TRBJ2-7

cdr3_aa: CASSARRDRDEKLFF
d_call: TRBD1
v_call: TRBV18
cdr3_length: 15
j_call: TRBJ1-4

cdr3_aa: CASSITPGQGRTEAFF
d_call: TRBD1
v_call: TRBV11-2
cdr3_length: 16
j_call: TRBJ1-1

cdr3_aa: CASSPARTSGGNEQFF
d_call: TRBD2
v_call: TRBV5-1
cdr3_length: 16
j_call: TRBJ2-1

cdr3_aa: CASDGGSGADTQYF
d_call: TRBD2
v_call: TRBV4-1
cdr3_length: 14
j_call: TRBJ2-3

cdr3_aa: CASSDGANYGYTF
d_call: -
v_call: TRBV19
cdr3_length: 13
j_call: TRBJ1-2

cdr3_aa: CSALPYLGTQSTDTQYF
d_call: -
v_call: TRBV29-1
cdr3_length: 17
j_call: TRBJ2-3

cdr3_aa: CASSLDSGGSPLHF
d_call: -
v_call: TRBV7-9
cdr3_length: 14
j_call: TRBJ1-6

cdr3_aa: CASSRQENRNEQYF
d_call: -
v_call: TRBV19
cdr3_length: 14
j_call: TRBJ2-7

cdr3_aa: CASSLVLGTNEKLFF
d_call: -
v_call: TRBV7-9
cdr3_length: 15
j_call: TRBJ1-4

cdr3_aa: CASYEGASSYNEQFF
d_call: TRBD1
v_call: TRBV7-9
cdr3_length: 15
j_call: TRBJ2-1

cdr3_aa: CASSSGQGDYGYTF
d_call: TRBD1
v_call: TRBV6-5
cdr3_length: 14
j_call: TRBJ1-2

cdr3_aa: CASSQGGGGEQYF
d_call: TRBD2
v_call: TRBV3-1/TRBV3-2
cdr3_length: 13
j_call: TRBJ2-7

cdr3_aa: CASSPFGGSDSNQPQHF
d_call: -
v_call: TRBV18
cdr3_length: 17
j_call: TRBJ1-5

cdr3_aa: CASSQDPRTSGGFQETQYF
d_call: TRBD2
v_call: TRBV4-2
cdr3_length: 19
j_call: TRBJ2-5

cdr3_aa: CASTVTGSEQYF
d_call: TRBD1
v_call: TRBV2
cdr3_length: 12
j_call: TRBJ2-7

cdr3_aa: CASSGQRQGGGAVTNEKLFF
d_call: TRBD1
v_call: TRBV6-1
cdr3_length: 20
j_call: TRBJ1-4

cdr3_aa: CASSFRVLDSPLHF
d_call: -
v_call: TRBV5-5
cdr3_length: 14
j_call: TRBJ1-6

cdr3_aa: CATQVRERGNQPQHF
d_call: -
v_call: TRBV24-1
cdr3_length: 15
j_call: TRBJ1-5

cdr3_aa: CASSQPTRGEAFF
d_call: -
v_call: TRBV6-2/TRBV6-3
cdr3_length: 13
j_call: TRBJ1-1

cdr3_aa: CASSQLAGAGNEQFF
d_call: TRBD2
v_call: TRBV14
cdr3_length: 15
j_call: TRBJ2-1

cdr3_aa: CASSPRGGGFGEQYF
d_call: TRBD2
v_call: TRBV7-8
cdr3_length: 15
j_call: TRBJ2-7

cdr3_aa: CASSVQGFSGNTIYF
d_call: -
v_call: TRBV9
cdr3_length: 15
j_call: TRBJ1-3

cdr3_aa: CASSLEGISPYEQYF
d_call: -
v_call: TRBV28
cdr3_length: 15
j_call: TRBJ2-7

cdr3_aa: CASSRGSQETQYF
d_call: -
v_call: TRBV7-2
cdr3_length: 13
j_call: TRBJ2-5

cdr3_aa: CASSSLTGPVNGYTF
d_call: -
v_call: TRBV28
cdr3_length: 15
j_call: TRBJ1-2

cdr3_aa: CASSIDRLNSNQPQHF
d_call: -
v_call: TRBV19
cdr3_length: 16
j_call: TRBJ1-5

cdr3_aa: CAISESQGQSPLHF
d_call: -
v_call: TRBV10-3
cdr3_length: 14
j_call: TRBJ1-6

cdr3_aa: CASSPRLESHEQFF
d_call: -
v_call: TRBV2
cdr3_length: 14
j_call: TRBJ2-1

cdr3_aa: CASSLAKDRSANTGELFF
d_call: TRBD1
v_call: TRBV7-8
cdr3_length: 18
j_call: TRBJ2-2

cdr3_aa: CASSHNRQETQYF
d_call: -
v_call: TRBV3-1/TRBV3-2
cdr3_length: 13
j_call: TRBJ2-5

cdr3_aa: CASSQDRSGGADTQYF
d_call: TRBD2
v_call: TRBV3-1/TRBV3-2
cdr3_length: 16
j_call: TRBJ2-3